Following are 12 T cell receptor beta chains from one sample sequenced in a study of T cells in localized non-small cell lung cancer. Profiled with immunoSEQ multiplex PCR; TCRdb holds only in-frame clones, not every one. The sample records some 37,000 clones, around 86% being singletons. This specimen consisted of peripheral blood, obtained before any cancer treatment. The receptor set was obtained from a man aged 18-55 years with stage I lung adenocarcinoma.

V and J are TRBV10-3 and TRBJ2-1; perhaps TRBD1 as D (5 bases). Germline V gene data show CDR1 as ENHRY and CDR2 as SYGVKD. The CDR3 contains 13 residues. V lost 0 bases to trimming and J lost 9 bases, with 9 bases between them. The CDR3 reads CAISESTASEQFF. In nucleotides, the CDR3 is TGTGCCATCAGTGAGTCGACAGCATCTGAGCAGTTCTTC.

The chain employs TRBV6-1 and TRBJ1-2, with D unclear. The CDR3 is 13 residues long. V lost 2 bases and J 5 bases, leaving 9 bases between the germline ends. Germline V gene data show CDR1 as MNHNS and CDR2 as SASEGT. CDR3 coding DNA: TGTGCCAGCAGTGAATCGTCTGCTTATGGCTACACCTTC. This gives the protein CASSESSAYGYTF.

The chain links TRBV25-1 to TRBJ1-6, with TRBD1 as a possible D gene (5 bases). The V gene's germline CDR1 is MGHDK and CDR2 SYGVNS. The CDR3 totals 15 residues. V lost 2 bases and J lost 5, with 10 bases in between. As DNA, the CDR3 is TGTGCCAGCAGTGAACTCCAGGGCAATAATTCACCCCTCCACTTT. Translation: CASSELQGNNSPLHF.

The chain is built from TRBV5-4 and TRBJ1-1, with 11 bases matching TRBD1. The CDR3 contains 13 residues. The germline V gene has CDR1 SGHNT and CDR2 YYREEE (reference sequence). V dropped 2 bases and J dropped 11; count of bases not matched to a gene: 5. CDR3 sequence reads: CASSLLGQGVAFF. DNA for the CDR3: TGTGCCAGCAGCTTACTGGGACAGGGGGTGGCTTTCTTT.

The chain uses TRBV29-1 and TRBJ2-7, with 8 bases matching TRBD1. The CDR3 sequence is 12 residues long. Germline CDR1 and CDR2: SQVTM and ANQGSEA. V lost 4 bases to trimming and J lost 3 bases; unmatched junction nucleotides: 2. CDR3 coding DNA: TGCAGCGTTGTTGGACAGGGCTACGAGCAGTACTTC. Its protein product is CSVVGQGYEQYF.

CDR3: CASSLPSIYNSPLHF. Written as DNA, the CDR3 is TGTGCCAGCAGCTTACCATCGATATATAATTCACCCCTCCACTTT. The rearrangement uses TRBV7-9 and TRBJ1-6, with no clear D. V was shortened by 2 bases and J by 4 bases, with 9 bases between the two germline ends. Germline-derived CDR1 and CDR2 are SEHNR and FQNEAQ (reference sequence). The CDR3 has 15 amino acids.

The V and J genes are TRBV5-6 and TRBJ1-2; no definite D call. Trimming removed 4 bases from V and 8 bases from J, with 21 bases in between. Germline V gene sequence: CDR1 SGHDT, CDR2 YYEEEE. The CDR3 extends over 15 amino acids. CDR3 in amino acids: CASSAVAARHEGYTF. Written as DNA, the CDR3 is TGTGCCAGCAGCGCAGTTGCGGCCAGGCATGAGGGCTACACCTTC.

This clone was picked up one time. This chain connects TRBV30 to TRBJ1-2; D unclear. The V and J ends lost 0 bases and 8 bases respectively, with 10 bases between them. The CDR3 has 12 residues. Germline values: CDR1 GTSNPN, CDR2 SVGIG (reference sequence). CDR3 protein: CAWSVSVTGYTF. The DNA of the CDR3 is TGTGCCTGGAGTGTATCAGTTACAGGCTACACCTTC.

J is TRBJ1-3 and V is TRBV30, with a tentative D call TRBD1 (5 bases). The germline V and J ends were trimmed by 2 bases and 8 bases, with 13 bases remaining between them. Germline lookup yields CDR1 GTSNPN and CDR2 SVGIG (reference sequence). The CDR3 has 13 residues. The CDR3 here is CAWSLRAGDTIYF. Written as DNA, the CDR3 is TGTGCCTGGAGTCTCAGGGCCGGAGACACCATATATTTT.

This clone has a handful of counts. CDR3 sequence: CASSILNEAFF. The CDR3 coding sequence is TGTGCCAGTAGTATCCTGAATGAAGCTTTCTTT. The V gene is TRBV19, the J gene TRBJ1-1; D unclear. V was clipped by 3 bases and J by 7 bases, with 6 bases between them. Germline CDR1 is LNHDA and CDR2 is SQIVND (reference sequence). The CDR3 is made up of 11 amino acids.

The chain employs TRBV4-1 and TRBJ1-1; 10 positions match TRBD1. The J segment lost 8 bases and the V segment lost 1 base, leaving 10 bases of the junction unmatched. CDR1 and CDR2 from the germline V gene are MGHRA and YSYEKL. The CDR3 is 16 residues long. DNA for the CDR3: TGCGCCAGCAGCCAAGTTAAGGACAGGGGGGCCCGCGAAGCTTTCTTT. It codes for CASSQVKDRGAREAFF.

This clone came up a few times. The CDR3 reads CASSPDGNQPQHF. The CDR3 nucleotides are TGTGCCAGCAGCCCGGACGGGAATCAGCCCCAGCATTTT. The chain links TRBV7-9 to TRBJ1-5; D call uncertain. Looked up from germline, CDR1 is SEHNR and CDR2 is FQNEAQ (reference sequence). The CDR3 runs 13 residues. V was cut by 5 bases and J by 4 bases, with 9 bases left in between.